This T cell receptor beta chain was recorded in a study of immune cell composition in non-small cell lung cancer. The study's findings and limits: Tumour-associated clones >0.5% occurred in 25% to 35% of adenocarcinomas, over 60% of squamous.

Deletions cut 2 bases from V and 3 bases from J, with 20 bases between. The CDR3 totals 17 residues. Germline V lookup: CDR1 MDHEN, CDR2 SYDVKM. In the case of this clone: As yet, its antigen is unknown.

Sequenced by immunoSEQ multiplex PCR; TCRdb stores in-frame clones only, minus some. The sample contains approximately 14,000 clones, around 75% of which appear only once. This TCR derives from a human donor with non-small cell lung cancer. Sequencing was done on a sample of lung tumor tissue. The rearrangement links TRBV28 to TRBJ2-7; D possibly corresponds to TRBD2 (5 bases). The CDR3 region is CASSLRYRGLEGYEQYF. The CDR3 DNA reads as TGTGCCAGCAGTTTACGGTATCGCGGGTTAGAGGGCTACGAGCAGTACTTC.